Below are 31 T cell receptor beta chains sequenced from a single sample in a study of cytomegalovirus exposure and HLA in healthy donors. This PCR relied on a set of 60 Vbeta primers and 13 Jbeta primers. Produced via immunoSEQ multiplex PCR; TCRdb's table is partial and in-frame only. Found here are 150,000 to 200,000 clones, 84% of them singletons; the top ten hold around 1.2%. Sequencing was done on a sample of PBMCs. The receptors derive from a girl aged 2 to 9 in good health and CMV-seropositive.

This clone was recorded only once. This sequence joins TRBV7-8 and TRBJ2-7; D is possibly TRBD2 (5 bases). V lost 6 bases and J lost 6, with 12 bases in between. Germline lookup yields CDR1 SGHVS and CDR2 FQNEAQ. CDR3 length: 12 amino acids. CDR3 protein: CASSSTGGEQYF. The CDR3 nucleotides are TGTGCCAGCAGTTCAACTGGAGGCGAGCAGTACTTC.

The chain combines TRBV4-1 with TRBJ2-1, with D perhaps TRBD2 (5 bases). Germline V gene sequence: CDR1 MGHRA, CDR2 YSYEKL. V lost 0 bases and J lost 4, with 10 bases in between. The CDR3 runs 15 residues. CDR3 region: CASSQDPTSYNEQFF. In DNA, the CDR3 is TGCGCCAGCAGCCAAGACCCAACTAGTTACAATGAGCAGTTCTTC.

The chain uses TRBV6-1 and TRBJ1-1, with 7 nucleotides matching TRBD1. The CDR3 length is 13 residues. Germline lookup yields CDR1 MNHNS and CDR2 SASEGT. The junction had 10 bases not matched to a gene; V was cut back by 10 bases and J by 5 bases. As DNA, the CDR3 is TGTGCCACCAGGGGGGGGGCGGATACTGAAGCTTTCTTT. This translates into CATRGGADTEAFF.

The rearrangement uses TRBV15 and TRBJ2-5; TRBD1 matches 8 bases. The J call is doubtful: the DNA matches TRBJ2-7 better. Germline CDR1 reads LNHNV; CDR2 reads YYDKDF (reference sequence). The CDR3 length is 15 residues. For the CDR3, the DNA is TGTGCCACCAGCGTCGAGGGACAGGCGCCCTACGAGCAGTACTTC. Its translation is CATSVEGQAPYEQYF.

The chain carries TRBV6-5 and TRBJ1-2, with D unresolved. V lost 6 bases and J 6 bases, leaving 17 bases between the germline ends. The CDR3 contains 14 residues. Per germline, CDR1 MNHEY and CDR2 SVGAGI. The CDR3, as DNA: TGTGCCAGCAGCAGGCGTAGTGGGTTTCATGGCTACACCTTC. It encodes CASSRRSGFHGYTF.

The chain employs TRBV4-1 and TRBJ1-6; D is perhaps TRBD1 (5 bases). This CDR3 is 15 amino acids long. Trimming stripped 6 bases from V and 7 bases from J, with 16 bases between. Germline V gene lookup returns CDR1 MGHRA and CDR2 YSYEKL. The DNA for the CDR3 is TGCGCCAGCAGATTTATCGGGGGACGGAATTCACCCCTCCACTTT. Residues: CASRFIGGRNSPLHF.

The V and J genes are TRBV16 and TRBJ1-1; D not certain. The CDR3 is made up of 15 amino acids. Per the germline V gene, CDR1 is KGHSY and CDR2 is FQNENV. Trimming cost V 0 bases and J 11 bases, with 19 bases left between them. CDR3 sequence: CASSQSRLRHNDAFF. The CDR3 nucleotides are TGTGCCAGCAGCCAATCGAGGTTAAGGCATAATGACGCTTTCTTT.

The V and J genes are TRBV5-4 and TRBJ2-7; D might be TRBD1 (5 bases). Trimming shortened V by 4 bases and J by 1 base, and 15 bases separated the two germline ends. The germline V gene has CDR1 SGHNT and CDR2 YYREEE (reference sequence). CDR3 size: 15 residues. CDR3 amino acids: CASSPMTARSYEQYF. CDR3 sequence (DNA): TGTGCCAGCAGCCCGATGACAGCACGTTCCTACGAGCAGTACTTC.

This sequence joins TRBV19 and TRBJ1-3; D perhaps matches TRBD1 (5 bases). The V gene lost 4 bases and the J gene lost 0 bases, with 10 bases spanning the gap. CDR1 and CDR2 from the germline V gene are LNHDA and SQIVND (reference sequence). This CDR3 contains 15 residues. The DNA of the CDR3 is TGTGCCAGTAGTAATCCTAGGGGCTCTGGAAACACCATATATTTT. It is translated as CASSNPRGSGNTIYF.

The V call is TRBV7-2, the J call TRBJ1-2; TRBD1 matches 7 bases. The V segment lost 5 bases and the J segment 12 bases; nucleotides outside the gene matches: 15. Per germline, CDR1 SGHTA and CDR2 FQGNSA. This CDR3 is built from 14 residues. For the CDR3, the DNA is TGTGCCAGCAGCCCCGATACAGGGGCCGCGACCAACACCTTC. It encodes CASSPDTGAATNTF.

The V and J genes are TRBV27 and TRBJ2-7, with D maybe TRBD1 (6 bases). This CDR3 contains 14 residues. V was shortened by 5 bases and J by 2 bases, with 13 bases between the two germline ends. Germline V lookup: CDR1 MNHEY, CDR2 SMNVEV (reference sequence). CDR3 loop: CASSLQGPPYEQYF. The CDR3 DNA follows: TGTGCCAGCAGTCTACAGGGCCCACCCTACGAGCAGTACTTC.

This clone was detected once. The rearrangement joins TRBV9 to TRBJ2-3; the D gene is possibly TRBD1 (6 bases). The germline V gene encodes CDR1 SGDLS and CDR2 YYNGEE. The CDR3 length is 12 residues. V was clipped by 8 bases and J by 0 bases, with 7 bases between them. CDR3 in DNA: TGTGCCAGTACAGGGAGCACAGATACGCAGTATTTT. Translated, it gives CASTGSTDTQYF.

The genes are TRBV28 and TRBJ1-5; no clear D gene. Germline V CDR1 and CDR2: MDHEN, SYDVKM. There are 13 residues in the CDR3. Trimming pared 3 bases from V and 4 bases from J, leaving 7 bases between. CDR3 sequence reads: CASSFGRNQPQHF. As DNA, the CDR3 is TGTGCCAGCAGTTTCGGCAGGAATCAGCCCCAGCATTTT.

The genes are TRBV6-4 and TRBJ1-1, with 8 nucleotides matching TRBD1. V was clipped by 6 bases and J by 5 bases; unmatched bases: 5. The CDR3 consists of 13 residues. Germline V gene lookup returns CDR1 MRHNA and CDR2 SNTAGT. Here the CDR3 DNA reads TGTGCCAGCAGCCCAAACAGGGGGACTGAAGCTTTCTTT. Protein product: CASSPNRGTEAFF.

The chain combines TRBV11-2 with TRBJ1-6; D gene ambiguous. V was shortened by 2 bases and J by 0 bases, with 8 bases between the two germline ends. The CDR3 covers 16 residues. The germline CDR1 and CDR2 sequences are SGHAT and FQNNGV. The chain's CDR3 is CASSLFGSSYNSPLHF. In nucleotides, the CDR3 is TGTGCCAGCAGCTTATTTGGGAGCTCCTATAATTCACCCCTCCACTTT.

The rearrangement links TRBV11-3 to TRBJ2-3; D might be TRBD1 (5 bases). V shed 5 bases and J shed 6 bases, with 15 bases lying between them. The CDR3 sequence is 14 residues long. Germline CDR1 and CDR2: SGHNT and YENEEA. CDR3 bases: TGTGCCAGCAGCATCAGGGTCCCCCACGATACGCAGTATTTT. It codes for CASSIRVPHDTQYF.

This chain uses TRBV30 with TRBJ2-2, with 11 positions matching TRBD1. Germline V gene lookup returns CDR1 GTSNPN and CDR2 SVGIG (reference sequence). The CDR3 has 16 residues. The trim removed 0 bases at V and 4 bases at J, leaving 4 bases unmatched. The CDR3 coding sequence is TGTGCCTGGAGTGTAGTTGGGACAGGGGGCACCGGGGAGCTGTTTTTT. Translating it yields CAWSVVGTGGTGELFF. The variable domain in full, completed from reference TRBV30 and TRBJ2-2, reads SQTIHQWPATLVQPVGSPLSLECTVEGTSNPNLYWYRQAAGRGLQLLFYSVGIGQISSEVPQNLSASRPQDRQFILSSKKLLLSDSGFYLCAWSVVGTGGTGELFFGEGSRLTVL.

This clone was observed a single time. The J gene is TRBJ2-2, the V gene TRBV21-1; no DNA check was done on the table's D call, TRBD2. TRBV21-1 is marked as a pseudogene. The CDR3 spans 20 residues. CDR3 coding DNA: TGTGCCAGCAGCAAAGCGCTTTTTTCGTGTGGGACTTCGAACACCGGGGAGCTGTTTTTT. Translation gives CASSKALFSCGTSNTGELFF.

V usage is TRBV4-1 and J usage is TRBJ2-1; 11 nucleotides align to TRBD2. J gave up 5 bases and V 4 bases, and 7 bases lay outside the gene matches. Germline CDR1 MGHRA, CDR2 YSYEKL. This CDR3 is 16 amino acids long. CDR3 coding DNA: TGCGCCAGCAGCCCCCAACCTAGCGGGGGGAACAATGAGCAGTTCTTC. It encodes CASSPQPSGGNNEQFF.

In this sample, this clone turned up once. This chain links TRBV29-1 with TRBJ1-1, with 8 bases that match TRBD1. In germline, CDR1 is SQVTM, CDR2 ANQGSEA. This CDR3 is 13 amino acids long. Unmatched junction bases numbered 5, after V lost 5 bases and J lost 3 bases. The CDR3 here is CSVSRGRDTEAFF. For the CDR3, the DNA is TGCAGCGTTTCCAGGGGGCGCGACACTGAAGCTTTCTTT.

In its sample, this clone was seen once. The V gene is TRBV7-3, the J gene TRBJ2-2, with 7 bases identical to TRBD1. CDR3 length: 13 amino acids. J gave up 6 bases and V 5 bases, and 3 bases lay outside the gene matches. Per the germline V gene, CDR1 is SGHTA and CDR2 is FQGTGA. This CDR3 reads CASSVQGSGELFF. The CDR3, as DNA: TGTGCCAGCAGCGTACAGGGGTCCGGGGAGCTGTTTTTT.

The chain recombines TRBV30 with TRBJ1-1; no firm D call. The CDR3 covers 16 residues. V was clipped by 2 bases and J by 6 bases, with 22 bases between them. In germline, CDR1 is GTSNPN, CDR2 SVGIG (reference sequence). The CDR3 DNA follows: TGTGCCTGGAGTCCGCCGTCAACGAGTCTTATACCTGAAGCTTTCTTT. Amino acids: CAWSPPSTSLIPEAFF.

This rearrangement joins TRBV10-1 to TRBJ2-3; 7 bases fit TRBD2. The length of the CDR3 is 18 residues. Germline assignment: CDR1 WNHNN and CDR2 SYGVQD (reference sequence). The junction had 19 bases not matched to a gene; V was cut back by 6 bases and J by 4 bases. CDR3 region: CASSPSGGLAASADTQYF. The CDR3 bases are TGCGCCAGCAGCCCATCCGGCGGGCTAGCGGCAAGCGCAGATACGCAGTATTTT.

The chain couples TRBV9 to TRBJ2-1, with 9 positions matching TRBD2. V lost 4 bases to trimming and J lost 3 bases; unmatched junction nucleotides: 5. The CDR3 runs 15 residues. Germline values: CDR1 SGDLS, CDR2 YYNGEE. CDR3 amino acids: CASSPDSGSYNEQFF. The CDR3 DNA follows: TGTGCCAGCAGCCCGGATAGCGGGAGCTACAATGAGCAGTTCTTC. Complete variable domain (other parts from reference TRBV9 and TRBJ2-1): DSGVTQTPKHLITATGQRVTLRCSPRSGDLSVYWYQQSLDQGLQFLIQYYNGEERAKGNILERFSAQQFPDLHSELNLSSLELGDSALYFCASSPDSGSYNEQFFGPGTRLTVL.

The rearrangement links TRBV9 to TRBJ2-3; 13 bases agree with TRBD2. The CDR3 length is 16 residues. V trimming: 4 bases; J trimming: 3 bases; junction bases outside the gene matches: 5. Looked up from germline, CDR1 is SGDLS and CDR2 is YYNGEE. This CDR3 is CASSPRTSGSTDTQYF. CDR3 nucleotides: TGTGCCAGCAGCCCACGGACTAGCGGGAGTACAGATACGCAGTATTTT.

In its sample, this clone was seen a few times. The chain recombines TRBV14 with TRBJ1-1; the D is unclear. Trimming cost V 1 base and J 10 bases, with 7 bases left between them. CDR1 and CDR2 (germline): SGHDN, FVKESK. The CDR3 contains 11 residues. The CDR3 DNA reads TGTGCCAGCAGCCAAGGAGGTGGAGCTTTCTTT. Translated: CASSQGGGAFF.

This chain joins TRBV4-1 and TRBJ2-1; D gene uncertain. Germline CDR1 MGHRA, CDR2 YSYEKL. V was clipped by 0 bases and J by 8 bases, with 17 bases between them. The CDR3 length is 16 residues. This chain's CDR3 is CASSQDHTPRGDEQFF. The CDR3 DNA follows: TGCGCCAGCAGCCAAGATCACACCCCCCGAGGAGATGAGCAGTTCTTC.

This chain links TRBV7-9 with TRBJ2-1, with 15 bases identical to TRBD2. The CDR3 loop spans 18 amino acids. With 4 bases clipped from V and 7 bases from J, the junction kept 11 bases outside the gene matches. Germline-derived CDR1 and CDR2 are SEHNR and FQNEAQ (reference sequence). DNA for the CDR3: TGTGCCAGCAGCTCCTCTCTAGGACTAGCGGGAGGGAGGAATGAGCAGTTCTTC. Translation: CASSSSLGLAGGRNEQFF.

CDR3 region: CASRTGAQNTGELFF. The CDR3 region has the DNA TGTGCCAGTAGGACGGGAGCCCAGAACACCGGGGAGCTGTTTTTT. The chain carries TRBV19 and TRBJ2-2, with D possibly TRBD2 on 6 matching bases. The CDR3 sequence is 15 residues long. Germline CDR1 is LNHDA and CDR2 is SQIVND (reference sequence). V was clipped by 6 bases and J by 1 base, with 12 bases between them.

The chain recombines TRBV5-4 with TRBJ2-1, with 13 bases lining up with TRBD2. Germline lookup yields CDR1 SGHNT and CDR2 YYREEE (reference sequence). This CDR3 has 15 amino acids. The V segment lost 4 bases and the J segment 5 bases; nucleotides outside the gene matches: 3. The CDR3 bases are TGTGCCAGCAGCGGAACTAGCGGGGGGGACAATGAGCAGTTCTTC. This encodes CASSGTSGGDNEQFF.

The chain recombines TRBV19 with TRBJ1-2; a possible D gene is TRBD1 (5 bases). The V gene's germline CDR1 is LNHDA and CDR2 SQIVND (reference sequence). There are 14 residues in the CDR3. V lost 3 bases, J lost 2 bases, and 10 bases lay in between. The CDR3 DNA sequence: TGTGCCAGTAGTATCTTAGACAGAAACTATGGCTACACCTTC. Amino acid sequence: CASSILDRNYGYTF. Full variable domain (rest looked up from reference TRBV19 and TRBJ1-2): DGGITQSPKYLFRKEGQNVTLSCEQNLNHDAMYWYRQDPGQGLRLIYYSQIVNDFQKGDIAEGYSVSREKKESFPLTVTSAQKNPTAFYLCASSILDRNYGYTFGSGTRLTVV.